Shown below are 27 T cell receptor beta chains from a single sample sequenced in a study of spatial heterogeneity in lung cancer. Time point noted: sample taken at primary tumor resection. Unsorted samples of tumor, nontumor lung or frozen PBMC had their whole RNA sequenced. Via MiXCR, TCRdb re-called the 5' RACE reads, giving one row per CDR3 protein. Of more than 6,500 distinct CDR3 sequences in the sample, roughly 3.8% are singletons; the top ten hold 20% to 25%. Specimen: normal lung tissue next to the tumor, collected at surgery. All receptors derive from a female donor with early-stage non-small cell lung cancer.

This clonotype was observed many times. Being off target in a library aimed at alpha chains, this beta chain has a size of little meaning. The chain is built from TRBV27 and TRBJ1-2; 9 bases align to TRBD1. The V and J ends lost 2 bases and 2 bases, in that order; junction bases with no gene match: 3. The CDR3 spans 15 residues. The germline gives CDR1 MNHEY, CDR2 SMNVEV (reference sequence). The CDR3 loop is CASSLTGQGNYGYTF. The CDR3 region has the DNA TGTGCCAGCAGTTTAACGGGACAGGGAAACTATGGCTACACCTTC.

This clonotype was seen repeatedly, ten times or more. This beta chain is an off-target read within a library intended for alpha chains, so its frequency means little. Here the CDR3 reads CASSLALAGTDTQYF. In nucleotides, the CDR3 is TGCGCCAGCAGCTTGGCACTAGCGGGCACAGATACGCAGTATTTT. The chain joins TRBV5-1 to TRBJ2-3; TRBD2 agrees at 8 bases. The CDR3 runs to 15 residues. Germline lookup yields CDR1 SGHRS and CDR2 YFSETQ. J was trimmed by 1 base and V by 0 bases; bases with no gene match: 1.

This clonotype occurred many times. This beta chain is a stray sequence in a library constructed for alpha chains; its clone size is not meaningful. The chain links TRBV7-2 to TRBJ2-5, with 7 bases matching TRBD2. This CDR3 has 15 residues. The germline CDR1 and CDR2 sequences are SGHTA and FQGNSA. V gave up 5 bases and J gave up 5 bases; unmatched junction bases: 11. CDR3 region: CASSPWGGVSETQYF. The CDR3 DNA reads TGTGCCAGCAGCCCCTGGGGGGGGGTTTCGGAGACCCAGTACTTC.

The table lists this clonotype with many counts. A library made for alpha chains picked up this beta chain off target, so its size means little. The V and J genes are TRBV6-2 or TRBV6-3 and TRBJ2-7; TRBD1 matches 10 bases. The V gene end was trimmed by 6 bases and the J gene end by 3 bases; junction bases not matched to a gene: 8. The V gene's germline CDR1 is MNHEY and CDR2 SVGEGT. CDR3 length: 15 amino acids. The DNA for the CDR3 is TGTGCCAGCAGGGTCGAGGGACAGGGGTTCTACGAGCAGTACTTC. Protein product: CASRVEGQGFYEQYF.

In this sample, this clonotype turned up many times. This beta chain represents an off-target read in a library built for alpha chains; its size is of limited meaning. The J gene is TRBJ2-5, the V gene TRBV28; 8 bases are shared with TRBD2. J lost 4 bases, V lost 6 bases, and 10 bases had no gene match. Germline CDR1 reads MDHEN; CDR2 reads SYDVKM. The CDR3 runs 15 residues. The DNA of the CDR3 is TGTGCCAGCAGGAAACCGAGCGGGGGAGGAGAGACCCAGTACTTC. This sequence encodes CASRKPSGGGETQYF.

This clonotype occurred many times. With the library built for alpha chains, this beta chain is off target and its frequency is not meaningful. This CDR3 is CSAPGQGGYEQYF. The CDR3 nucleotides read TGCAGTGCCCCTGGACAGGGTGGCTACGAGCAGTACTTC. The chain links TRBV20-1 to TRBJ2-7; TRBD1 agrees at 8 bases. The length of the CDR3 is 13 residues. The ends lost 6 bases at V and 3 bases at J; junction bases unmatched: 7. Germline CDR1 and CDR2: DFQATT and SNEGSKA (reference sequence).

By share, this clonotype counts as medium-sized. Since the library was made to target alpha chains, this beta chain is a stray read and its abundance is not meaningful. The chain links TRBV30 to TRBJ2-6; D may correspond to TRBD1 or TRBD2 (6 bases each). The V gene's germline CDR1 is GTSNPN and CDR2 SVGIG (reference sequence). Trimming left V 0 bases short and J 1 base short, with 10 bases between. The CDR3 covers 16 residues. This CDR3 is CAWSVGGGSGANVLTF. CDR3 in DNA: TGTGCCTGGAGTGTTGGAGGGGGGTCTGGGGCCAACGTCCTGACTTTC.

Ten or more counts support this clonotype. This beta chain is a stray read from a library made for alpha chains; its abundance is not meaningful. CDR3 in amino acids: CATSRDQGSWRGTEAFF. The CDR3 coding sequence is TGTGCCACCAGCAGAGACCAGGGCAGCTGGCGGGGCACTGAAGCTTTCTTT. The rearrangement links TRBV15 to TRBJ1-1; TRBD1 might be the D (5 bases). Germline CDR1 and CDR2: LNHNV and YYDKDF (reference sequence). The CDR3 contains 17 residues. V was pared by 0 bases and J by 4 bases, with 18 bases between.

Concerning this clonotype itself: A read error may be the cause here, since a much bigger clone is one base away. The library was designed around alpha chains, so this beta chain is a stray read whose abundance carries little weight. The chain employs TRBV5-1 and TRBJ1-1, with D uncertain. The V gene's germline CDR1 is SGHRS and CDR2 YFSETQ. There are 13 residues in the CDR3. The CDR3 coding sequence is TGCACCAGCAGCAACGGCAGGAACACTGAAGCTTTCTTT. It encodes CTSSNGRNTEAFF.

This clonotype was seen repeatedly, ten times or more. This beta chain is an off-target read within a library intended for alpha chains, so its frequency means little. This chain joins TRBV3-1 and TRBJ2-3; 8 positions agree with TRBD2. Germline V CDR1 and CDR2: LGHDT, YNNKEL (reference sequence). The CDR3 has 15 amino acids. Trimming removed 0 bases from V and 3 bases from J; junction bases left unmatched: 2. The CDR3 coding sequence is TGTGCCAGCAGCCAAGATCCGGGGGGGACAGATACGCAGTATTTT. It is translated as CASSQDPGGTDTQYF.

Many counts were recorded for this clonotype. The size of this beta chain means little, since it is a stray read in a library made for alpha chains. V usage is TRBV6-1 and J usage is TRBJ2-1; 8 positions match TRBD1. Germline V gene lookup returns CDR1 MNHNS and CDR2 SASEGT. Unmatched junction bases numbered 11, after V lost 6 bases and J lost 7 bases. The CDR3 runs to 15 residues. The CDR3 loop reads CASSADRGFANEQFF. The DNA of the CDR3 is TGTGCCAGCAGCGCAGACAGGGGTTTCGCTAATGAGCAGTTCTTC.

This clonotype was counted at least ten times. This beta chain lies outside the target of a library built for alpha chains; its clone size means little. The chain carries TRBV9 and TRBJ1-2; 8 bases align to TRBD1. The J segment lost 3 bases and the V segment lost 0 bases, leaving 4 bases of the junction unmatched. Germline CDR1 reads SGDLS; CDR2 reads YYNGEE. There are 15 residues in the CDR3. The CDR3 DNA follows: TGTGCCAGCAGCGTAGAAGACAGGGGTGACTATGGCTACACCTTC. Protein product: CASSVEDRGDYGYTF.

At least ten counts were recorded for this clonotype. Since the library was made to target alpha chains, this beta chain is a stray read and its abundance is not meaningful. The chain has TRBV10-3 and TRBJ1-5, with 11 bases aligning to TRBD1. The CDR3 loop spans 14 amino acids. CDR1 ENHRY and CDR2 SYGVKD come from the germline V gene. The V and J ends lost 3 bases and 9 bases, in that order; junction bases with no gene match: 4. This chain's CDR3 is CAISDGTGGRPQHF. The CDR3 DNA follows: TGTGCCATCAGTGATGGGACAGGGGGAAGGCCCCAGCATTTT.

This clonotype is classed as medium-sized (0.01 to 0.1%). Little can be read into the size of this beta chain, an off-target read in a library designed for alpha chains. V is TRBV5-1 and J is TRBJ2-4, with D perhaps matching TRBD1 or TRBD2 (6 bases each). Trimming took off 5 bases at V and 2 bases at J, with 11 bases between the two ends. The CDR3 has 14 amino acids. In germline, CDR1 is SGHRS, CDR2 YFSETQ. CDR3 protein: CASSPGGPKNIQYF. CDR3 nucleotides: TGCGCCAGCAGTCCCGGGGGCCCCAAAAACATTCAGTACTTC.

By frequency in the sample, this clonotype is medium-sized. The size of this beta chain means little, since it is a stray read in a library made for alpha chains. The rearrangement links TRBV20-1 to TRBJ1-5, with D maybe TRBD1 (6 bases). Trimming shortened V by 4 bases and J by 0 bases, and 16 bases separated the two germline ends. This CDR3 contains 16 residues. From germline, CDR1 is DFQATT and CDR2 SNEGSKA (reference sequence). Here the CDR3 DNA reads TGCAGTGCTATACGGGGGGCCGGGGATAGCAATCAGCCCCAGCATTTT. Its translation is CSAIRGAGDSNQPQHF.

This clonotype showed up many times. The library was built for alpha chains, so this beta chain is an off-target read and its size means little. This chain links TRBV7-3 with TRBJ2-1, with 8 bases fitting TRBD2. Looked up from germline, CDR1 is SGHTA and CDR2 is FQGTGA. The J segment lost 2 bases and the V segment lost 5 bases, leaving 2 bases of the junction unmatched. The CDR3 loop spans 14 amino acids. CDR3 in DNA: TGTGCCAGCAGCCAGGGACTAGCCTACAATGAGCAGTTCTTC. This codes for CASSQGLAYNEQFF.

This clonotype was observed at least ten times. This beta chain is off target for a library built for alpha chains, so its abundance means little. The chain employs TRBV20-1 and TRBJ2-5; weak D call: TRBD1 (5 bases). Trimming pared 6 bases from V and 5 bases from J, leaving 19 bases between. The CDR3 sequence is 14 residues long. Germline loops: CDR1 DFQATT, CDR2 SNEGSKA (reference sequence). CDR3 sequence reads: CSASEDTFGETQYF. CDR3 DNA: TGCAGTGCCAGCGAGGACACCTTCGGGGAGACCCAGTACTTC.

This clonotype has ten or more counts. The size of this beta chain means little, since it is a stray read in a library made for alpha chains. The gene calls are TRBV18 and TRBJ2-6; D is possibly TRBD1 (6 bases). The V and J ends lost 6 bases and 0 bases respectively, with 18 bases between them. The CDR3 covers 18 residues. Germline values: CDR1 KGHSH, CDR2 LQKENI. The CDR3 reads CASSSISGASSGANVLTF. The CDR3 nucleotides are TGTGCCAGCTCCTCTATTTCAGGGGCATCCTCTGGGGCCAACGTCCTGACTTTC.

This clonotype was seen a few times. A library made for alpha chains picked up this beta chain off target, so its size means little. V usage is TRBV6-5 and J usage is TRBJ2-5; 7 bases match TRBD2. V gave up 6 bases and J gave up 5 bases; unmatched junction bases: 6. This CDR3 is 13 amino acids long. Germline-derived CDR1 and CDR2 are MNHEY and SVGAGI. CDR3 region: CASSGLGEETQYF. The DNA of the CDR3 is TGTGCCAGCAGCGGACTAGGGGAGGAGACCCAGTACTTC.

This clonotype is labeled medium-sized. Because this beta chain is a stray read in a library intended to capture alpha chains, its abundance should not be given much weight. This chain connects TRBV3-1 to TRBJ1-1; D is uncertain. The germline V and J ends were trimmed by 1 base and 5 bases, with 11 bases remaining between them. The CDR3 contains 14 residues. Looked up from germline, CDR1 is LGHDT and CDR2 is YNNKEL (reference sequence). The CDR3: CASSQVAIGTEAFF. CDR3 sequence (DNA): TGTGCCAGCAGCCAAGTAGCTATAGGGACTGAAGCTTTCTTT.

This clonotype is deemed medium-sized. A library prepared for alpha chains yielded this beta chain as an off-target read; its size is of little meaning. The chain combines TRBV7-2 with TRBJ1-1; a weak D match, TRBD1 (5 bases). Germline V gene sequence: CDR1 SGHTA, CDR2 FQGNSA. This CDR3 spans 13 amino acids. Trimming stripped 1 base from V and 9 bases from J, with 12 bases between. The CDR3 nucleotides are TGTGCCAGCAGCTTAGAAGGGACCGACAAAGCTTTCTTT. Amino acids: CASSLEGTDKAFF.

This clonotype has ten or more counts. Found in a library prepared for alpha chains, this beta chain is an off-target read, and its abundance has little meaning. This chain links TRBV20-1 with TRBJ2-5; D might be TRBD2 (5 bases). The length of the CDR3 is 12 residues. With 6 bases removed from V and 5 bases from J, the gap between germline ends came to 13 bases. Germline assignment: CDR1 DFQATT and CDR2 SNEGSKA (reference sequence). The CDR3 nucleotides are TGCAGTGCGCCCACTAGATCGGAGACCCAGTACTTC. Protein: CSAPTRSETQYF.

As concerns this clonotype: This beta chain is a stray read from a library made for alpha chains; its abundance is not meaningful. This chain links TRBV7-2 with TRBJ1-1; possible D gene TRBD1, 5 bases. This CDR3 is built from 17 residues. The V gene lost 1 base and the J gene lost 5 bases, with 20 bases spanning the gap. Germline CDR1 SGHTA, CDR2 FQGNSA. CDR3 nucleotides: TGTGCCAGCAGCTTAGGACGGGCAGGGAGAAAGGTTACTGAAGCTTTCTTT. This codes for CASSLGRAGRKVTEAFF.

This clonotype was counted at least ten times. This beta chain appears as a stray read in a library generated for alpha chains; its size is not informative. The chain combines TRBV29-1 with TRBJ1-2; TRBD1 might be the D (5 bases). The CDR3 sequence is 15 residues long. Germline assignment: CDR1 SQVTM and CDR2 ANQGSEA. V dropped 2 bases and J dropped 8 bases, with 21 bases sitting between them. CDR3: CSVEKIGTRLGGYTF. CDR3 in DNA: TGCAGCGTTGAAAAGATTGGGACCCGACTAGGGGGCTACACCTTC.

This clonotype is deemed medium-sized (0.01 to 0.1%). With the library built for alpha chains, this beta chain is off target and its frequency is not meaningful. V and J are TRBV7-3 and TRBJ2-1; perhaps TRBD1 as D (6 bases). The V gene lost 3 bases and the J gene lost 2 bases, with 11 bases spanning the gap. Germline assignment: CDR1 SGHTA and CDR2 FQGTGA. The length of the CDR3 is 15 residues. The CDR3 loop is CASSFLGGPYNEQFF. In DNA form, the CDR3 reads TGTGCCAGCAGCTTTCTTGGGGGCCCCTACAATGAGCAGTTCTTC.

Judged by abundance, this clonotype is medium-sized. The size of this beta chain means little, since it is a stray read in a library made for alpha chains. The CDR3 is CASSARGGYIAQPQHF. The CDR3 DNA sequence: TGTGCCAGCAGTGCCAGGGGCGGCTACATCGCTCAGCCCCAGCATTTT. The chain has TRBV2 and TRBJ1-5, with D perhaps TRBD1 (6 bases). This CDR3 is 16 amino acids long. Between the trimmed V and J ends, which lost 4 bases and 6 bases, there was a span of 19 bases. From germline, CDR1 is SNHLY and CDR2 FYNNEI.

Within the sample, this clonotype is medium-sized. This beta chain is a stray sequence in a library constructed for alpha chains; its clone size is not meaningful. The chain links TRBV16 to TRBJ2-7; 9 bases agree with TRBD1. V lost 4 bases and J lost 5; bases outside the gene matches: 12. The length of the CDR3 is 16 residues. Germline CDR1 and CDR2: KGHSY and FQNENV. The DNA for the CDR3 is TGTGCCAGCAGCCGACACAGGGGGCGTACTTTGGACGAGCAGTACTTC. As protein: CASSRHRGRTLDEQYF.